This T cell receptor beta chain comes out of a study of technical replicates of blood from a few donors. Libraries were prepared by immunoSEQ multiplex PCR; TCRdb keeps only in-frame clonotypes and omits some of them. Among tens of thousands of clones listed, 90% to 95% were seen once. The CDR3 sequence is 12 residues long. Germline V lookup: CDR1 GTSNPN, CDR2 SVGIG (reference sequence). Between the trimmed V and J ends, which lost 7 bases and 7 bases, there was a span of 13 bases. This receptor was identified in a human donor in good health. The sequencing input was T cells isolated from PBMCs. The gene calls are TRBV30 and TRBJ1-4, with no clear D. The CDR3 DNA sequence: TGTGCCTTAGCTCAAGAACTTGAAAAACTGTTTTTT. Translated, it gives CALAQELEKLFF.